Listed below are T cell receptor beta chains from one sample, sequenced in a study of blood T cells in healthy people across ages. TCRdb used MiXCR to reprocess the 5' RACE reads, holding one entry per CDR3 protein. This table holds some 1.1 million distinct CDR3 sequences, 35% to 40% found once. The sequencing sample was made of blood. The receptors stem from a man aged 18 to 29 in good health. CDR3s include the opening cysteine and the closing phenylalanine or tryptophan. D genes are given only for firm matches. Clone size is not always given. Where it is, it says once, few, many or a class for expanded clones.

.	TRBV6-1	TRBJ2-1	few	CASSEIRGARYNEQFF	TGTGCCAGCAGTGAAATTCGGGGGGCCAGGTACAATGAGCAGTTCTTC
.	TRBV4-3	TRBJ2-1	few	CASSQDQGRQRNPFF	TGCGCCAGCAGCCAAGATCAGGGTCGACAGCGGAATCCGTTCTTC
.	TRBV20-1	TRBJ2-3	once	CSARWEARFTDTQYF	TGCAGTGCTAGATGGGAGGCCAGGTTCACAGATACGCAGTATTTT
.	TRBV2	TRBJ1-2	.	CASSERAMGSYTF	TGTGCCAGCAGTGAAAGGGCAATGGGAAGCTACACCTTC
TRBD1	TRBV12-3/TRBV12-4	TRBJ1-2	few	CASRRTGYYGYTF	TGTGCCAGCAGGAGGACAGGGTACTATGGCTACACCTTC
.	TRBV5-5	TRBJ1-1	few	CASSPYQGRNTEAFF	TGTGCCAGCAGCCCATACCAGGGGCGGAACACTGAAGCTTTCTTT
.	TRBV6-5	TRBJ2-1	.	CASSYGSEGGYNEQFF	TGTGCCAGCAGTTACGGGTCCGAGGGGGGTTACAATGAGCAGTTCTTC
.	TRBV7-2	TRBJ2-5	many	CASSSTTRETQYF	TGTGCCAGCAGCTCCACAACGAGAGAGACCCAGTACTTC
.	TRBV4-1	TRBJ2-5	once	CASSTLVIGGQETQYF	TGCGCCAGCAGCACCCTCGTGATCGGGGGCCAAGAGACCCAGTACTTC
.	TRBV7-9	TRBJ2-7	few	CASTLSGRYEQYF	TGTGCCAGCACCCTATCAGGTCGTTACGAGCAGTACTTC
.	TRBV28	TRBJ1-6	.	CASIRRAGSPLHF	TGTGCCAGCATTCGCAGGGCGGGTTCACCCCTCCACTTT
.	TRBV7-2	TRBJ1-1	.	CASSPREGATEAFF	TGTGCCAGCAGCCCCAGGGAGGGTGCCACTGAAGCTTTCTTT
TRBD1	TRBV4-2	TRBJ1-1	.	CASSQTDRGRRTEAFF	TGTGCCAGCAGCCAAACGGACAGGGGGCGGAGGACTGAAGCTTTCTTT
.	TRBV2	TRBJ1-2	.	CASAPDRLYGYTF	TGTGCCAGCGCCCCCGACAGGCTCTATGGCTACACCTTC
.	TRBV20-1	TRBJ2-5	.	CSAADWGKETQYF	TGCAGTGCCGCTGACTGGGGAAAAGAGACCCAGTACTTC
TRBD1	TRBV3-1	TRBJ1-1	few	CASSQRGRSTEAFF	TGTGCCAGCAGCCAGAGGGGGCGGAGTACTGAAGCTTTCTTT
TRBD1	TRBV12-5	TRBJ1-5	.	CASGTGTGFGQPQHF	TGTGCTAGTGGTACCGGGACAGGATTCGGTCAGCCCCAGCATTTT
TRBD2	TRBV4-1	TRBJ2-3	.	CASSLRLSGGGTDTQYF	TGCGCCAGCAGTCTACGATTGAGCGGGGGGGGAACAGATACGCAGTATTTT
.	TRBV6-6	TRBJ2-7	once	CASSYDAPGHSSYEQYF	TGTGCCAGCAGTTACGACGCCCCCGGCCACAGCTCCTACGAGCAGTACTTC
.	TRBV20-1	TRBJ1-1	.	CSAQSGYIEAFF	TGCAGTGCCCAATCAGGGTATATTGAAGCTTTCTTT
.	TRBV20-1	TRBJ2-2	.	CSARTGVGGELFF	TGCAGTGCTAGGACGGGAGTAGGCGGGGAGCTGTTTTTT
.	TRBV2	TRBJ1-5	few	CASKGTSNQPQHF	TGTGCCAGCAAGGGTACTAGCAATCAGCCCCAGCATTTT
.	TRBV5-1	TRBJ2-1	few	CASSFQTGTGFSQFF	TGCGCCAGCAGCTTCCAAACCGGGACGGGGTTTTCGCAGTTCTTC
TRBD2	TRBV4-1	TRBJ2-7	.	CASSQVPWTSGGIYNEQYF	TGCGCCAGCAGCCAAGTTCCCTGGACTAGCGGGGGGATCTACAATGAGCAGTACTTC
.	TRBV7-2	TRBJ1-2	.	CASSEGTTGGGYTF	TGTGCCAGCAGCGAGGGGACAACCGGGGGGGGCTACACCTTC
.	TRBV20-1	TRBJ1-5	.	CSAGDRKRDNQPQHF	TGCAGTGCTGGCGACAGGAAAAGAGATAATCAGCCCCAGCATTTT
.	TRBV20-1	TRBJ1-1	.	CSAPDSRRTQNTEAFF	TGCAGTGCCCCTGACTCCCGACGGACCCAGAACACTGAAGCTTTCTTT
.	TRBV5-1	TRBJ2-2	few	CASSPQTAANTGELFF	TGCGCCAGCAGCCCTCAGACAGCCGCGAACACCGGGGAGCTGTTTTTT
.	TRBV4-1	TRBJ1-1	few	CASSHLGRQVEAFF	TGCGCCAGCAGCCATCTAGGACGACAGGTTGAAGCTTTCTTT
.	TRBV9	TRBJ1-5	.	CASSVEGKSNQPQHF	TGTGCCAGCAGCGTAGAGGGGAAGAGCAATCAGCCCCAGCATTTT
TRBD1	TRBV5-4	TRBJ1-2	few	CASSLRTGHGYTF	TGTGCCAGCAGCCTGAGGACAGGGCATGGCTACACCTTC
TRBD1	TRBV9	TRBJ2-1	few	CASSTRTGGVDEQFF	TGTGCCAGCAGCACCCGGACAGGGGGGGTTGATGAGCAGTTCTTC
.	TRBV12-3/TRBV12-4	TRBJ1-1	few	CASRDGVHTEAFF	TGTGCCAGCAGGGACGGGGTGCACACTGAAGCTTTCTTT
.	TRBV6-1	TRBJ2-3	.	CASSLLGWRGPTDTQYF	TGTGCCAGCAGCCTATTGGGTTGGCGGGGTCCCACAGATACGCAGTATTTT
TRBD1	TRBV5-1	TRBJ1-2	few	CASSFNAAGGFYGYTF	TGCGCCAGCAGCTTTAATGCGGCAGGGGGTTTCTATGGCTACACCTTC
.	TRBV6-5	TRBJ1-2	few	CASSDKYGYTF	TGTGCCAGCAGCGACAAGTATGGCTACACCTTC
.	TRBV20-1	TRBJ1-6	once	CSAVRRYNSPLHF	TGCAGTGCGGTCAGGAGATATAATTCACCCCTCCACTTT
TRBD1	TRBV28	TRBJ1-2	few	CASSFSLRDRLYYGYTF	TGTGCCAGCAGTTTCTCCCTCCGGGACAGACTTTACTATGGCTACACCTTC
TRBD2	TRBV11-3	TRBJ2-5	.	CASSPSTSGEQYF	TGTGCCAGCAGCCCCTCGACTAGCGGGGAGCAGTACTTC
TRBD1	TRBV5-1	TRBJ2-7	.	CVSSFWDSSYEQYF	TGCGTCAGCAGCTTTTGGGACAGCTCCTACGAGCAGTACTTC
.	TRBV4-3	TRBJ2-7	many	CASSQGNHRGDRVYEQYF	TGCGCCAGCAGCCAAGGAAACCATAGGGGGGACAGAGTCTACGAGCAGTACTTC
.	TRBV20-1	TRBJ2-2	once	CSARRGQVNTGELFF	TGCAGTGCTAGACGGGGTCAGGTCAACACCGGGGAGCTGTTTTTT
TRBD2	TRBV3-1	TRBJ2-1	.	CASSPKLAIYNEQFF	TGTGCCAGCAGCCCGAAACTAGCGATCTACAATGAGCAGTTCTTC
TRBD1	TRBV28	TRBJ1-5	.	CASRREGQLNQPQHF	TGTGCCAGCAGGCGTGAGGGACAGTTAAATCAGCCCCAGCATTTT
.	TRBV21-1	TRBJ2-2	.	CASSKAGYGELFF	TGTGCCAGCAGCAAAGCAGGGTATGGGGAGCTGTTTTTT
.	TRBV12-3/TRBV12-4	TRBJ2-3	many	CASSLGAPTDTQYF	TGTGCCAGCAGTTTAGGGGCCCCCACAGATACGCAGTATTTT
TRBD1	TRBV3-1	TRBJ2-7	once	CASSQTGTGAYEQYF	TGTGCCAGCAGCCAAACCGGGACAGGAGCCTACGAGCAGTACTTC
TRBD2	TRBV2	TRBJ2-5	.	CATQGLGEETQYF	TGTGCCACCCAGGGACTAGGAGAAGAGACCCAGTACTTC
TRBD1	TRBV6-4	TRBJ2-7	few	CASETIVHGTGNYEQYF	TGTGCCAGCGAGACAATTGTACACGGGACAGGGAATTACGAGCAGTACTTC
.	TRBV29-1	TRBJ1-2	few	CSVEAAGVSYGYTF	TGCAGCGTTGAAGCTGCTGGGGTATCGTATGGCTACACCTTC
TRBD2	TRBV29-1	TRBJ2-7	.	CSVVEGGGSYNEQYF	TGCAGCGTTGTCGAGGGCGGGGGGTCTTACAATGAGCAGTACTTC
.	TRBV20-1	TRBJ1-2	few	CSASGAGREAYGYTF	TGCAGTGCTAGTGGAGCGGGCAGGGAAGCTTATGGCTACACCTTC
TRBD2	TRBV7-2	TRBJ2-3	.	CASRLAGGYTDTQYF	TGTGCCAGCAGATTAGCGGGGGGGTACACAGATACGCAGTATTTT
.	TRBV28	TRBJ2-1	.	CASSRQRGRNNEQFF	TGTGCCAGCAGCAGACAAAGGGGACGGAACAATGAGCAGTTCTTC
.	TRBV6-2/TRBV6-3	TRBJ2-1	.	CASSFRASILGDEQFF	TGTGCCAGCAGTTTCAGGGCTAGCATCCTGGGCGATGAGCAGTTCTTC